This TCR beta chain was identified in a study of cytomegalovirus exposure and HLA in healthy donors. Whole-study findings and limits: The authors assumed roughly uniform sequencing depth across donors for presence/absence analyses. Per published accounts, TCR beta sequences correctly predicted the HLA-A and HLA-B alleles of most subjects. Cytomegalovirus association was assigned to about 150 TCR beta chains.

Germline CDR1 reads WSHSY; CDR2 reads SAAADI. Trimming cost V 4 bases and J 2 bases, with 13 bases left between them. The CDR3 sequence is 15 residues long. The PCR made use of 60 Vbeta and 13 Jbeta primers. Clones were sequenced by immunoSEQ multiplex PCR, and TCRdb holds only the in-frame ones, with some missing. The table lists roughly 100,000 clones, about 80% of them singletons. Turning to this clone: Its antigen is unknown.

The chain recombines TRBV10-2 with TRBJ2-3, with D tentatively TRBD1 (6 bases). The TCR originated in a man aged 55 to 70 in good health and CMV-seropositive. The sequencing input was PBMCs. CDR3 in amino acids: CASSGSGQLTDTQYF. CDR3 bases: TGCGCCAGCAGTGGAAGCGGACAGCTCACAGATACGCAGTATTTT.